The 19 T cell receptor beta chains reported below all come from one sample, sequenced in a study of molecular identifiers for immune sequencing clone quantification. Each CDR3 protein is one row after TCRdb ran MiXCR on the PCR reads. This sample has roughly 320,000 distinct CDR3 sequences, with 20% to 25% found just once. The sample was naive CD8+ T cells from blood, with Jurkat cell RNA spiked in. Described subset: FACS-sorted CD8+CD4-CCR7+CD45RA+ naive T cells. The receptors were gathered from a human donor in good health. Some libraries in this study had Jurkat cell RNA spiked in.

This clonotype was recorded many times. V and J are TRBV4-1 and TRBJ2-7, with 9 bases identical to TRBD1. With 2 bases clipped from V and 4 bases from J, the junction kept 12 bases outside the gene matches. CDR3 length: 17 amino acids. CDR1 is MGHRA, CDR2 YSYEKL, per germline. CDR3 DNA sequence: TGCGCCAGCAGCCAACTATTCGCGGACAGGGGCGGATACGAGCAGTACTTC. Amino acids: CASSQLFADRGGYEQYF.

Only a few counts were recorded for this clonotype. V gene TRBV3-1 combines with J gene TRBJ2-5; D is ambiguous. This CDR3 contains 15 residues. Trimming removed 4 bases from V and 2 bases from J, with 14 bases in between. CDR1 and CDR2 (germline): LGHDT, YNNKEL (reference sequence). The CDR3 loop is CASSRPNSPQETQYF. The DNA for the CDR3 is TGTGCCAGCAGCCGGCCAAACAGCCCGCAAGAGACCCAGTACTTC.

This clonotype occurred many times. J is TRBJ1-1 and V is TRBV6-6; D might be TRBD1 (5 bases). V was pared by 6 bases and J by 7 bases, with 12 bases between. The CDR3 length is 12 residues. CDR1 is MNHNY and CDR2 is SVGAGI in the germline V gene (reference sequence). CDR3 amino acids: CASSDSLDEAFF. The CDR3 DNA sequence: TGTGCCAGCAGCGACAGCCTGGATGAAGCTTTCTTT.

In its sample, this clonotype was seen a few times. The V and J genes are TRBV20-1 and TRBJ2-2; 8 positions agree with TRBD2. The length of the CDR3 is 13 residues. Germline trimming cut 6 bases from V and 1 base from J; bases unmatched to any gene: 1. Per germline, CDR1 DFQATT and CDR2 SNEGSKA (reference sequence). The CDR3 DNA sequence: TGCAGTGCCGGGAGGGGGAACACCGGGGAGCTGTTTTTT. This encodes CSAGRGNTGELFF.

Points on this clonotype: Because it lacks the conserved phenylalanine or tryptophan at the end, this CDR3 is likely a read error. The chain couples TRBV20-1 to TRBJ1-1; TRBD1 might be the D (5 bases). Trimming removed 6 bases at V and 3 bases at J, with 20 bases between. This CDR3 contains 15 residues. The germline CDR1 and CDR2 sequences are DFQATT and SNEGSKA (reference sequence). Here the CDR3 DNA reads TGCAGTGCCCCCACTCCGCGGGGCTTGTACACTGAAGCTTTCCTT. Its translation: CSAPTPRGLYTEAFL.

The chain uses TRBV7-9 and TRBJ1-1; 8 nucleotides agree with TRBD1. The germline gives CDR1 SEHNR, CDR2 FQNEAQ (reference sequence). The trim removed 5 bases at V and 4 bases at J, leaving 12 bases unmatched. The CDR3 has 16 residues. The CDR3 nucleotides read TGTGCCAGCAGCAACCGAGCAGGGGGCTCTGGCACTGAAGCTTTCTTT. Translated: CASSNRAGGSGTEAFF.

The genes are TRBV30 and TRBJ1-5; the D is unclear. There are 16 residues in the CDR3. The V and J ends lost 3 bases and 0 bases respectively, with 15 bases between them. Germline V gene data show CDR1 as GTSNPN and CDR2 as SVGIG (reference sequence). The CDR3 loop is CAWRRRWTLSNQPQHF. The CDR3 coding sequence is TGTGCCTGGAGACGAAGATGGACCCTTAGCAATCAGCCCCAGCATTTT.

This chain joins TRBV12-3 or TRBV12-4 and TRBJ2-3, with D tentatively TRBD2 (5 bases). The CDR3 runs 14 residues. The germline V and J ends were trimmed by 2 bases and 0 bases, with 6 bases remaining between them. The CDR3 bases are TGTGCCAGCAGTTTAAGGGAGAGCACAGATACGCAGTATTTT. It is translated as CASSLRESTDTQYF.

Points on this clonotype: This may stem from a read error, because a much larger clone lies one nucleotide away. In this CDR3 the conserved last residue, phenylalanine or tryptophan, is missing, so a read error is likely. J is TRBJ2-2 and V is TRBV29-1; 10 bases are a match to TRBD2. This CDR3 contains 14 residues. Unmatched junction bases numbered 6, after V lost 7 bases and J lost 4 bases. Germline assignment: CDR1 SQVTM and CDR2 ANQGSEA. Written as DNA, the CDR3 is TGCAGCGGGCTAGCGGGAGTGAGCACCGGGGAGCTGTTTCTT. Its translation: CSGLAGVSTGELFL.

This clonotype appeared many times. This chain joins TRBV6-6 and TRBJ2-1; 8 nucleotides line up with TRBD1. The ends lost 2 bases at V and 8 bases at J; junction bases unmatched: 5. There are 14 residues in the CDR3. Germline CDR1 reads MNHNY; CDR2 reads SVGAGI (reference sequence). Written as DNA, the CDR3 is TGTGCCAGCAGTTACCTGCCCAGGGGGCATGAGCAGTTCTTC. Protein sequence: CASSYLPRGHEQFF.

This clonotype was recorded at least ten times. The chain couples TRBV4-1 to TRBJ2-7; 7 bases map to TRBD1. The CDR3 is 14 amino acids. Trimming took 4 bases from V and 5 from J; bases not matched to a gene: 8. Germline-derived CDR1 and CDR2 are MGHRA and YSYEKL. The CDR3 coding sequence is TGCGCCAGCAGCCGATCCAGGGGGTCCGACGAGCAGTACTTC. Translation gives CASSRSRGSDEQYF.

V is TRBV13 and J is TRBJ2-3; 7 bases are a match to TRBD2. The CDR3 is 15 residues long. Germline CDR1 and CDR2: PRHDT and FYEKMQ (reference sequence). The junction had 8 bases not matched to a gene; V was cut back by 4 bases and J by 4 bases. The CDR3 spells CASSSAGEDADTQYF. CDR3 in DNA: TGTGCCAGCAGCTCCGCGGGAGAAGATGCAGATACGCAGTATTTT.

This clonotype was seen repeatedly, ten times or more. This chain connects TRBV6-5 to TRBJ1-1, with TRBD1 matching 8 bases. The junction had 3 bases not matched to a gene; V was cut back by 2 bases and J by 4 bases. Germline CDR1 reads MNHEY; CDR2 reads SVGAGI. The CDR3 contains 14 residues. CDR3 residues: CASSYGTGSTEAFF. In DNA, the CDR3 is TGTGCCAGCAGTTACGGGACAGGCAGCACTGAAGCTTTCTTT.

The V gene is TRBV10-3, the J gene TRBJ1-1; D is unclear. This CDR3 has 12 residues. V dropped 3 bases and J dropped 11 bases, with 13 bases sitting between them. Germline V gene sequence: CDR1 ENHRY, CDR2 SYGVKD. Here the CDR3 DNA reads TGTGCCATCAGTGAAACGCTATCAATGGCTTTCTTT. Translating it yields CAISETLSMAFF.

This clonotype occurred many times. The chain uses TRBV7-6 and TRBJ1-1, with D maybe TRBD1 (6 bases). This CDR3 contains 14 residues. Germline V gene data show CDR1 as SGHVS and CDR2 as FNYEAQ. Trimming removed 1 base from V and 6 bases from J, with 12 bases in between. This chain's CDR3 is CASSLGEGGAEAFF. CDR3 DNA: TGTGCCAGCAGCTTAGGGGAAGGGGGGGCTGAAGCTTTCTTT.

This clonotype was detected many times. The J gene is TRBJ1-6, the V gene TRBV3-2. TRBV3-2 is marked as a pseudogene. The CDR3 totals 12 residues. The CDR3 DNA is TGTGCCAGCAGCCAAGAGACGGCACCCCTCCACTTT. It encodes CASSQETAPLHF.

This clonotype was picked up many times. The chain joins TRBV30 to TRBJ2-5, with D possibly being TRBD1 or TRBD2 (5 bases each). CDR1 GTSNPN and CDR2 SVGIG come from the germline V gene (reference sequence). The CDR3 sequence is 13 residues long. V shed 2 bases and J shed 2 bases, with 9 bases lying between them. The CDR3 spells CAWSSEGQETQYF. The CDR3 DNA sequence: TGTGCCTGGAGTTCCGAGGGGCAAGAGACCCAGTACTTC.

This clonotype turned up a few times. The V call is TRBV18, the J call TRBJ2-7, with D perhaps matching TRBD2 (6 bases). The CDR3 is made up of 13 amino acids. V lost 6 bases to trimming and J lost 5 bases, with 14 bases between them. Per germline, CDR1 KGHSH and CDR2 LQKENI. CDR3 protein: CASSPGGVHEQYF. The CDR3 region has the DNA TGTGCCAGCTCCCCAGGCGGGGTGCACGAGCAGTACTTC.

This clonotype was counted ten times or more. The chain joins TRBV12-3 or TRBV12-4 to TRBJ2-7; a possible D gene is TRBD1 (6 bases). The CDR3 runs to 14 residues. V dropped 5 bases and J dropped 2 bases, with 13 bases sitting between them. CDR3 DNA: TGTGCCAGCAGTCCAGGGGAAAGGGCCTACGAGCAGTACTTC. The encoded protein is CASSPGERAYEQYF.